This TCR beta chain was sequenced in a study of shared T cell receptors in the human thymus. The method was immunoSEQ multiplex PCR; TCRdb's version includes in-frame clones alone and lacks a portion of them. The sample records more than 550,000 clones, roughly 88% being singletons. The CDR3 runs 13 residues. The germline CDR1 and CDR2 sequences are MRHNA and SNTAGT. V lost 2 bases and J lost 6, with 9 bases in between. These same records also appear under a second study, on human thymus T cells.

This sequence originates from a girl less than two years old with a congenital heart defect. The chain combines TRBV6-4 with TRBJ2-3; D call uncertain. Material: thymocytes. The CDR3 region is CASSDPTSDTQYF. As DNA, the CDR3 is TGTGCCAGCAGTGACCCGACATCCGATACGCAGTATTTT.